These 10 T cell receptor beta chains originate from one sample sequenced in a study of response to subunit inactivated influenza vaccine. From the RT-PCR reads, TCRdb called clonotypes with MiXCR, one entry per CDR3 protein. The data contain hundreds of thousands of distinct CDR3 sequences, roughly 14% of them singletons. This specimen consisted of PBMCs from blood, obtained 12 days after vaccination. The receptors originated from a man in his forties or fifties who received an inactivated influenza vaccine.

V gene TRBV14 combines with J gene TRBJ2-3, with no clear D. Trimming took off 0 bases at V and 0 bases at J, with 13 bases between the two ends. Germline-derived CDR1 and CDR2 are SGHDN and FVKESK. CDR3 length: 17 residues. In DNA, the CDR3 is TGTGCCAGCAGCCAAGATAAGTCGCTCTTCAGCACAGATACGCAGTATTTT. Translated, it gives CASSQDKSLFSTDTQYF.

This clonotype was picked up a small number of times. This rearrangement joins TRBV15 to TRBJ1-5; weak D call: TRBD1 (6 bases). Germline CDR1 and CDR2: LNHNV and YYDKDF (reference sequence). The CDR3 runs to 15 residues. V lost 5 bases, J lost 0 bases, and 11 bases lay in between. For the CDR3, the DNA is TGTGCCACCAGCGGGGGGCAGTATAGCAATCAGCCCCAGCATTTT. It yields the protein CATSGGQYSNQPQHF.

The chain uses TRBV10-3 and TRBJ2-7, with 7 bases fitting TRBD2. Germline V gene sequence: CDR1 ENHRY, CDR2 SYGVKD. With 3 bases clipped from V and 6 bases from J, the junction kept 11 bases outside the gene matches. This CDR3 spans 15 amino acids. The CDR3 nucleotides are TGTGCCATCAGTGACAAGGCGGGAGATCTTGCCGAGCAGTACTTC. It specifies CAISDKAGDLAEQYF.

This clonotype has a handful of counts. The rearrangement joins TRBV6-2 or TRBV6-3 to TRBJ2-7, with 7 bases aligning to TRBD1. Germline V CDR1 and CDR2: MNHEY, SVGEGT. The CDR3 covers 17 residues. The ends lost 5 bases at V and 2 bases at J; junction bases unmatched: 15. CDR3 loop: CASSSHHRDSYTYEQYF. The CDR3 coding sequence is TGTGCCAGCAGTAGCCACCACCGGGACAGCTATACCTACGAGCAGTACTTC.

The chain joins TRBV7-8 to TRBJ2-1; D might be TRBD2 (6 bases). Germline loops: CDR1 SGHVS, CDR2 FQNEAQ. The CDR3 runs to 13 residues. V lost 5 bases and J lost 6, with 11 bases in between. This CDR3 reads CASSPGLSNEQFF. CDR3 coding DNA: TGTGCCAGCAGCCCGGGACTTAGCAATGAGCAGTTCTTC.

The rearrangement joins TRBV12-3 or TRBV12-4 to TRBJ2-7; unclear D gene. The CDR3 is made up of 14 amino acids. V was pared by 2 bases and J by 4 bases, with 12 bases between. CDR3 DNA: TGTGCCAGCAGTTTACCGGCAGAAGGGTACGAGCAGTACTTC. This gives the protein CASSLPAEGYEQYF.

V and J are TRBV20-1 and TRBJ1-2; D remains ambiguous. The CDR3 runs 13 residues. In germline, CDR1 is DFQATT, CDR2 SNEGSKA (reference sequence). The V end was cut by 4 bases, the J end by 4 bases, with 13 bases between. CDR3 sequence (DNA): TGCAGTGCTACCGAGGGCCACATCTATGGCTACACCTTC. Encoded protein: CSATEGHIYGYTF.

This clonotype was counted only a few times. V gene TRBV12-3 or TRBV12-4 combines with J gene TRBJ1-1; 8 nucleotides line up with TRBD1. The CDR3 spans 14 residues. V was pared by 2 bases and J by 11 bases, with 10 bases of the junction left unmatched. CDR3 sequence (DNA): TGTGCCAGCAGTTTACCTGGACAGGGTAGTGGTGCTTTCTTT. It encodes CASSLPGQGSGAFF.

This clonotype was observed a few times. V is TRBV20-1 and J is TRBJ2-1; TRBD1 aligns across 10 bases. The CDR3 covers 15 residues. Germline assignment: CDR1 DFQATT and CDR2 SNEGSKA (reference sequence). The J segment lost 4 bases and the V segment lost 3 bases, leaving 6 bases of the junction unmatched. CDR3 bases: TGCAGTGCTAGGCACCGGGACAGGGGATACAATGAGCAGTTCTTC. Its protein product is CSARHRDRGYNEQFF.

The chain is built from TRBV3-1 and TRBJ1-4; no clear D gene. Germline lookup yields CDR1 LGHDT and CDR2 YNNKEL (reference sequence). The CDR3 extends over 12 amino acids. V dropped 3 bases and J dropped 7 bases, with 6 bases sitting between them. The CDR3 DNA sequence: TGTGCCAGCAGCCACCGCGCTGAAAAACTGTTTTTT. This translates into CASSHRAEKLFF. Supplemented by reference TRBV3-1 and TRBJ1-4, the full variable domain reads DTAVSQTPKYLVTQMGNDKSIKCEQNLGHDTMYWYKQDSKKFLKIMFSYNNKELIINETVPNRFSPKSPDKAHLNLHINSLELGDSAVYFCASSHRAEKLFFGSGTQLSVL.